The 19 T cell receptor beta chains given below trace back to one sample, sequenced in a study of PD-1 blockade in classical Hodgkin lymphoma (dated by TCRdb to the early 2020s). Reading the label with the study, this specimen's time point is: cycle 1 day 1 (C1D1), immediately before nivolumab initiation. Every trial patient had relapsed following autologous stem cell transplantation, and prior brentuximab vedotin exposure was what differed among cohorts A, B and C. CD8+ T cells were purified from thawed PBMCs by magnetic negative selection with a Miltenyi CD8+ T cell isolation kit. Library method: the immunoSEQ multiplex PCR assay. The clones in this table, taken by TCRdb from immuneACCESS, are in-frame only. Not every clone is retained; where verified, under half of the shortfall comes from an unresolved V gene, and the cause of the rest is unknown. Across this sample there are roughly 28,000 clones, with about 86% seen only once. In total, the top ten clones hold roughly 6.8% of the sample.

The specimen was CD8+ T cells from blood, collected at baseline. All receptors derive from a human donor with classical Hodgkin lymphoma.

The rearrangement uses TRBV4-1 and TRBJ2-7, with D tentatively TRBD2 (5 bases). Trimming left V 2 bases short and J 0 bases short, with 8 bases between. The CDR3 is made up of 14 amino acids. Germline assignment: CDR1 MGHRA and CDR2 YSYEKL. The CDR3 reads CASSQSGSSYEQYF. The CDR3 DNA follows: TGCGCCAGCAGCCAATCGGGGAGCTCCTACGAGCAGTACTTC.

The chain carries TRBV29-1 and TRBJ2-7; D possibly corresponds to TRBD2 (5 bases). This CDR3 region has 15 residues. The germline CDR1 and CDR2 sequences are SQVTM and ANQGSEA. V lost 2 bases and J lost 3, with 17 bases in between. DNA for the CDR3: TGCAGCGTTGAACCTCCTGGCGAGGGCCACTACGAGCAGTACTTC. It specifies CSVEPPGEGHYEQYF.

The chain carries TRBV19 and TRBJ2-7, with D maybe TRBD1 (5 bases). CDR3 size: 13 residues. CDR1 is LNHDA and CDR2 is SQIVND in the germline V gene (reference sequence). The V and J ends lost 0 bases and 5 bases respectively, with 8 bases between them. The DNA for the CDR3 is TGTGCCAGTAGTATAGATCCAGGGAACGAGCAGTACTTC. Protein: CASSIDPGNEQYF.

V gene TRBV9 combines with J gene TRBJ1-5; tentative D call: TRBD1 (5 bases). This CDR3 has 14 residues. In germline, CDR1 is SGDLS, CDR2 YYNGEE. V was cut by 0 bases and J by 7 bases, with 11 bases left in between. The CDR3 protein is CASSVDGGNQPQHF. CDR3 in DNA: TGTGCCAGCAGCGTAGACGGGGGGAACCAGCCCCAGCATTTT.

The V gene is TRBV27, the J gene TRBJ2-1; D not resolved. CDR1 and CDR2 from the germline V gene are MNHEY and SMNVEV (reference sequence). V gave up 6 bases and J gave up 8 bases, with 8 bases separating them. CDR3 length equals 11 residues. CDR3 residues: CASRSLHEQFF. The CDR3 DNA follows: TGTGCCAGCAGAAGTCTCCATGAGCAGTTCTTC.

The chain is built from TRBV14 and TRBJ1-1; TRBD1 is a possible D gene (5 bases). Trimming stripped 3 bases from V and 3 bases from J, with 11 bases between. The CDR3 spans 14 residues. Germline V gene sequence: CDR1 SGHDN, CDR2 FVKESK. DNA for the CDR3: TGTGCCAGCAGCCAGGCTAGGGGTTACACTGAAGCTTTCTTT. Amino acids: CASSQARGYTEAFF.

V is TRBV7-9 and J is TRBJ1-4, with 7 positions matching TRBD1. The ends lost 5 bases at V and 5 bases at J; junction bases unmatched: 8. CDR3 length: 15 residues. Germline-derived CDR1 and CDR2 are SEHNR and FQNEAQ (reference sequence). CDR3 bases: TGTGCCAGCAGCCCAACCGGGACAGTGAATGAAAAACTGTTTTTT. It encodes CASSPTGTVNEKLFF.

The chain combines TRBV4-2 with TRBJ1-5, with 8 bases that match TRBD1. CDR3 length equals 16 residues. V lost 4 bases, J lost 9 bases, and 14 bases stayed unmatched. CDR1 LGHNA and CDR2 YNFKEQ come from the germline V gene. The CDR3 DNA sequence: TGTGCCAGCAGCCGCGATTACAGGGGGTTAATTGGGCCCCAGCATTTT. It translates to CASSRDYRGLIGPQHF.

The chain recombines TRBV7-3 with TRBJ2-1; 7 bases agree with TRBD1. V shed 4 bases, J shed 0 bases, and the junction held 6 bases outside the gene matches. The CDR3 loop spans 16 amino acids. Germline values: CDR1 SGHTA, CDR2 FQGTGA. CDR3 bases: TGTGCCAGCAGCTACCCCGGGACAGCCTCCTACAATGAGCAGTTCTTC. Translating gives CASSYPGTASYNEQFF.

The CDR3 DNA reads as TGTGCCAGCAGCCCATCGGACGGGGGGCCTGTGTATGAGCAGTTCTTC. It specifies CASSPSDGGPVYEQFF. J is TRBJ2-1 and V is TRBV14; D may be TRBD2 (7 bases). V was clipped by 4 bases and J by 8 bases, with 21 bases between them. The CDR3 sequence is 16 residues long. Germline V CDR1 and CDR2: SGHDN, FVKESK.

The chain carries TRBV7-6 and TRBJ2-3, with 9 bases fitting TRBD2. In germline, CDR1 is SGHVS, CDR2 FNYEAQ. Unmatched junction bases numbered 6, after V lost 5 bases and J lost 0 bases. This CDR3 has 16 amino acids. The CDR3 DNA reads TGTGCCAGCAGCCCCTTTGCGGGAGGGAGCACAGATACGCAGTATTTT. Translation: CASSPFAGGSTDTQYF.

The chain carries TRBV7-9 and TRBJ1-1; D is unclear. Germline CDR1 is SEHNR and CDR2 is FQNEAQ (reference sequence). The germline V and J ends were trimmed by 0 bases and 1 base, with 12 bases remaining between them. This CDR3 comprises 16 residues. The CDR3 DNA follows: TGTGCCAGCAGCTTAGCCGCCAGTCAATCGAACACTGAAGCTTTCTTT. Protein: CASSLAASQSNTEAFF.

CDR3 nucleotides: TGTGCCAGCAGTCATCACCTGGACGACGAGCAGTACTTC. It yields the protein CASSHHLDDEQYF. The rearrangement uses TRBV7-2 and TRBJ2-7; D gene ambiguous. The CDR3 spans 13 residues. V lost 6 bases, J lost 5 bases, and 14 bases lay in between. Germline V gives CDR1 SGHTA, CDR2 FQGNSA.

The CDR3 here is CASSKDRGSYEQYF. As DNA, the CDR3 is TGTGCCAGCAGCAAAGACAGGGGATCCTACGAGCAGTACTTC. The chain has TRBV9 and TRBJ2-7; 8 nucleotides match TRBD1. V was clipped by 4 bases and J by 1 base; unmatched bases: 4. The CDR3 loop spans 14 amino acids. Germline loops: CDR1 SGDLS, CDR2 YYNGEE.

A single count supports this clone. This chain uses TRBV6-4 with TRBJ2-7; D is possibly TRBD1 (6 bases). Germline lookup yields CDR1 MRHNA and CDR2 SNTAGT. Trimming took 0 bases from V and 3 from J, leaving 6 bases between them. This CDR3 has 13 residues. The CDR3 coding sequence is TGTGCCAGCAGTGACTCAGGGGGCTACGAGCAGTACTTC. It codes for CASSDSGGYEQYF.

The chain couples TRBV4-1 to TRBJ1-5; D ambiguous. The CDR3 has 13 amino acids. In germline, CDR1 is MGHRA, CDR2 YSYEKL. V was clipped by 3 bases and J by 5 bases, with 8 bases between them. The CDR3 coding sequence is TGCGCCAGCAGCCAGGACGAATATCAGCCCCAGCATTTT. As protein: CASSQDEYQPQHF.

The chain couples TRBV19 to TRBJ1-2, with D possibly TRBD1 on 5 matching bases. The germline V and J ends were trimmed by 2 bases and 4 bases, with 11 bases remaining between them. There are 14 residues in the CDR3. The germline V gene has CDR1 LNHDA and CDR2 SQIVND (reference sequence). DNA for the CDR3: TGTGCCAGTAGTATACGGGGGAGCGGCTATGGCTACACCTTC. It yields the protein CASSIRGSGYGYTF.

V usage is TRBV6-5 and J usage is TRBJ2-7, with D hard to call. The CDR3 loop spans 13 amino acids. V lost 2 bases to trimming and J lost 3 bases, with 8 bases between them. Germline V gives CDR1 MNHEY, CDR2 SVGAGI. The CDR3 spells CASSYLSNYEQYF. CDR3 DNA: TGTGCCAGCAGTTACCTGAGCAACTACGAGCAGTACTTC.

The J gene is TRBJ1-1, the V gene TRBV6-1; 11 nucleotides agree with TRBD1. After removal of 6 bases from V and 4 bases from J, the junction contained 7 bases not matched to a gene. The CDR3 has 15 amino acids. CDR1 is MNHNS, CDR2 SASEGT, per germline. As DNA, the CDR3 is TGTGCCAGCAGGGCCGGGACAGGGGGGGGCACTGAAGCTTTCTTT. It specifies CASRAGTGGGTEAFF.